The next 8 T cell receptor beta chains were all read from a single sample in a study of blood T cell repertoires in COVID-19. Measured with immunoSEQ multiplex PCR; TCRdb has only the in-frame clones, and not every one. The sample carries hundreds of thousands of clones, about nine tenths recorded once. Sequences were obtained from PBMCs or T cells enriched from blood (not recorded which). The origin of the receptors is a young woman who had recovered from COVID-19.

The chain employs TRBV18 and TRBJ2-2; 9 bases agree with TRBD1. CDR1 is KGHSH and CDR2 is LQKENI in the germline V gene. The length of the CDR3 is 15 residues. J gave up 5 bases and V 6 bases, and 7 bases lay outside the gene matches. The CDR3 loop reads CASSSGQGRTGELFF. The CDR3 nucleotides read TGTGCCAGCTCCTCCGGACAGGGGAGGACCGGGGAGCTGTTTTTT.

This clone was observed a single time. The genes are TRBV28 and TRBJ1-2, with D perhaps matching TRBD1 (6 bases). The CDR3 spans 13 residues. V was pared by 7 bases and J by 0 bases, with 9 bases between. Germline CDR1 MDHEN, CDR2 SYDVKM. CDR3 coding DNA: TGTGCCAGCATCAGGGGACCTAACTATGGCTACACCTTC. Translation gives CASIRGPNYGYTF.

With regard to this clone: Other DNA variants within this sample encode the same CDR3. The rearrangement joins TRBV12-3 or TRBV12-4 to TRBJ2-7, with 8 bases aligning to TRBD1. The CDR3 extends over 12 amino acids. The J segment lost 3 bases and the V segment lost 6 bases, leaving 1 base of the junction unmatched. The CDR3 loop reads CASSTGGYEQYF. Here the CDR3 DNA reads TGTGCCAGCAGCACAGGGGGCTACGAGCAGTACTTC.

This chain joins TRBV3-1 (or the pseudogene TRBV3-2) and TRBJ2-7, with D tentatively TRBD2 (6 bases). Germline V CDR1 and CDR2: LGHDT, YNNKEL (reference sequence). V was shortened by 4 bases and J by 0 bases, with 13 bases between the two germline ends. The CDR3 covers 15 residues. The CDR3 nucleotides read TGTGCCAGCAGCCGGACGGGGGATGGCTCCTACGAGCAGTACTTC. Protein product: CASSRTGDGSYEQYF.

The genes are TRBV18 and TRBJ1-1; the D gene is possibly TRBD1 (5 bases). Per the germline V gene, CDR1 is KGHSH and CDR2 is LQKENI. The CDR3 length is 13 residues. Trimming removed 4 bases at V and 2 bases at J, with 8 bases between. The CDR3 region has the DNA TGTGCCAGCTCACAGGGGCGAAACACTGAAGCTTTCTTT. Translation gives CASSQGRNTEAFF.

V gene TRBV4-3 combines with J gene TRBJ1-1; D unresolved. The germline V and J ends were trimmed by 5 bases and 1 base, with 11 bases remaining between them. CDR3 length equals 14 residues. Germline V CDR1 and CDR2: LGHNA, YSLEER. CDR3 amino acids: CASSYDTTNTEAFF. DNA for the CDR3: TGCGCCAGCAGCTACGACACCACGAACACTGAAGCTTTCTTT.

This clone has just one count. J is TRBJ1-2 and V is TRBV4-3; D gene unclear. Germline V gives CDR1 LGHNA, CDR2 YSLEER. This CDR3 has 16 residues. V was cut by 0 bases and J by 0 bases, with 11 bases left in between. The CDR3 reads CASSQDEAVANYGYTF. The CDR3 nucleotides read TGCGCCAGCAGCCAAGATGAGGCAGTAGCTAACTATGGCTACACCTTC.

This clone was counted once. The chain has TRBV19 and TRBJ2-1; 7 bases are shared with TRBD1. CDR1 and CDR2 from the germline V gene are LNHDA and SQIVND (reference sequence). V lost 6 bases, J lost 10 bases, and 6 bases stayed unmatched. The CDR3 has 12 residues. CDR3 DNA: TGTGCCAGTAGGTCGGACAGGAAAGAGCAGTTCTTC. Protein sequence: CASRSDRKEQFF.